The next 29 T cell receptor beta chains were all read from a single sample in a study of identical twins. Using its own MiXCR run on the 5' RACE reads, TCRdb lists one record per CDR3 protein. The sample contains just over 450,000 distinct CDR3 sequences, 13% to 15% of which appear only once. These data were also reused for a study on yellow fever vaccine responses in identical twins.

Sequenced input: CD4+ T cells sorted from blood. The receptors derive from a woman aged 18-29 years in good health.

This clonotype has a count of ten or more. This chain connects TRBV18 to TRBJ2-7; D remains unclear. CDR1 and CDR2 from the germline V gene are KGHSH and LQKENI. This CDR3 region has 12 residues. Trimming took 8 bases from V and 3 from J, leaving 11 bases between them. DNA for the CDR3: TGTGCCAGCAGTCCCGGTTACTACGAGCAGTACTTC. This encodes CASSPGYYEQYF.

The CDR3 nucleotides read TGTGCCAGCAGGACCGGGACAAAAAACACAGATACGCAGTATTTT. This codes for CASRTGTKNTDTQYF. The rearrangement uses TRBV6-2 or TRBV6-3 and TRBJ2-3, with D possibly being TRBD1 (6 bases). Trimming removed 6 bases at V and 2 bases at J, with 15 bases between. CDR1 and CDR2 (germline): MNHEY, SVGEGT. CDR3 size: 15 residues.

This clonotype was seen a few times. The V gene is TRBV18, the J gene TRBJ2-1; no reliable D call. CDR3 length: 14 residues. Looked up from germline, CDR1 is KGHSH and CDR2 is LQKENI. Deletions cut 3 bases from V and 2 bases from J, with 8 bases between. The CDR3 region is CASSPEGTYNEQFF. The CDR3 DNA is TGTGCCAGCTCACCTGAAGGTACCTACAATGAGCAGTTCTTC.

This clonotype was found many times. Written as DNA, the CDR3 is TGTGCCAGCAGTTTTCGGGGGGCCGCCACTGAAGCTTTCTTT. Amino acid sequence: CASSFRGAATEAFF. The genes are TRBV12-3 or TRBV12-4 and TRBJ1-1; TRBD1 might be the D (6 bases). V was trimmed by 3 bases and J by 4 bases, leaving 12 bases between them. The CDR3 is 14 residues long.

CDR3 in DNA: TGCGCCAGCAGCCAAGAAGGGCGAGGGACTGAAGCTTTCTTT. This translates into CASSQEGRGTEAFF. The rearrangement uses TRBV4-3 and TRBJ1-1; D is uncertain. Trimming removed 0 bases from V and 5 bases from J, with 10 bases in between. Germline CDR1 and CDR2: LGHNA and YSLEER. This CDR3 has 14 residues.

The V call is TRBV10-3, the J call TRBJ2-1; D not certain. Trimming pared 0 bases from V and 5 bases from J, leaving 8 bases between. The CDR3 extends over 14 amino acids. CDR1 is ENHRY, CDR2 SYGVKD, per germline. The CDR3 DNA sequence: TGTGCCATCAGTGAGTCAGCAGCGAACAATGAGCAGTTCTTC. Amino acid sequence: CAISESAANNEQFF.

The chain uses TRBV20-1 and TRBJ2-3; D remains ambiguous. Germline assignment: CDR1 DFQATT and CDR2 SNEGSKA (reference sequence). This CDR3 contains 14 residues. The V end lost 4 bases, the J end lost 4 bases, and 15 bases lay between the germline ends. The DNA for the CDR3 is TGCAGTGCTAACGGACGGATAGTGGCAGATACGCAGTATTTT. Encoded protein: CSANGRIVADTQYF.

This chain's CDR3 is CATSISGTADTQYF. CDR3 DNA: TGTGCCACCAGCATTAGCGGGACTGCAGATACGCAGTATTTT. V and J are TRBV15 and TRBJ2-3, with 8 bases matching TRBD2. Germline loops: CDR1 LNHNV, CDR2 YYDKDF (reference sequence). The J segment lost 4 bases and the V segment lost 4 bases, leaving 4 bases of the junction unmatched. The CDR3 runs to 14 residues.

This clonotype showed up just a few times. The gene calls are TRBV7-2 and TRBJ2-3; 8 nucleotides agree with TRBD2. Germline V lookup: CDR1 SGHTA, CDR2 FQGNSA. V dropped 3 bases and J dropped 2; count of bases not matched to a gene: 7. The CDR3 loop spans 16 amino acids. The CDR3 sequence: CASSFAGGKSTDTQYF. Written as DNA, the CDR3 is TGTGCCAGCAGCTTTGCGGGGGGAAAATCCACAGATACGCAGTATTTT.

In this sample, this clonotype turned up a few times. The CDR3 DNA reads TGTGCCAGCAGCCAAGCTGTGGCCGGTGAGCAGTTCTTC. It encodes CASSQAVAGEQFF. The V call is TRBV14, the J call TRBJ2-1; D remains ambiguous. Trimming cost V 1 base and J 9 bases, with 10 bases left between them. The CDR3 contains 13 residues. Per the germline V gene, CDR1 is SGHDN and CDR2 is FVKESK.

This clonotype was counted a few times. The chain uses TRBV19 and TRBJ2-4; possible D gene TRBD1, 5 bases. V was cut by 4 bases and J by 0 bases, with 13 bases left in between. The CDR3 length is 16 residues. Germline lookup yields CDR1 LNHDA and CDR2 SQIVND (reference sequence). The CDR3 loop reads CASSTPGPAAKNIQYF. The CDR3 coding sequence is TGTGCCAGTAGTACGCCAGGGCCAGCAGCCAAAAACATTCAGTACTTC.

In its sample, this clonotype was seen a few times. The CDR3 DNA follows: TGTGCCAGCAGTTTAGAGACAGGGGCTTCCCACGAGCAGTACTTC. This translates into CASSLETGASHEQYF. The chain combines TRBV12-3 or TRBV12-4 with TRBJ2-7; 8 positions match TRBD1. Trimming took 1 base from V and 5 from J; bases not matched to a gene: 7. The CDR3 covers 15 residues.

This clonotype was seen a handful of times. V and J are TRBV2 and TRBJ1-1; 7 bases are shared with TRBD1. V shed 6 bases, J shed 1 base, and the junction held 5 bases outside the gene matches. Germline CDR1 is SNHLY and CDR2 is FYNNEI. The CDR3 is made up of 14 amino acids. The CDR3 DNA is TGTGCCAGCAGATACAGGGGACAGAACACTGAAGCTTTCTTT. Amino acid sequence: CASRYRGQNTEAFF.

This clonotype has just a few counts. The chain links TRBV7-9 to TRBJ2-5; unclear D gene. Looked up from germline, CDR1 is SEHNR and CDR2 is FQNEAQ (reference sequence). V lost 5 bases to trimming and J lost 2 bases, with 18 bases between them. This CDR3 is built from 16 residues. The CDR3 sequence is CASSRRSSRPQETQYF. The CDR3 DNA reads as TGTGCCAGCAGCCGACGGAGTTCCAGGCCGCAAGAGACCCAGTACTTC.

This clonotype appeared a few times. The chain employs TRBV5-1 and TRBJ2-3; unclear D gene. The length of the CDR3 is 17 residues. Germline-derived CDR1 and CDR2 are SGHRS and YFSETQ. V lost 4 bases to trimming and J lost 2 bases, with 20 bases between them. The CDR3 nucleotides read TGCGCCAGCAGCATACCGCCCGGCGGAACCTACACAGATACGCAGTATTTT. Its translation is CASSIPPGGTYTDTQYF.

The chain has TRBV5-1 and TRBJ2-5; 7 nucleotides align to TRBD1. Per the germline V gene, CDR1 is SGHRS and CDR2 is YFSETQ. The V and J ends lost 7 bases and 5 bases, in that order; junction bases with no gene match: 14. The CDR3 is 15 amino acids. The CDR3 reads CASRRTGVTPETQYF. The DNA for the CDR3 is TGCGCCAGCCGTAGAACAGGGGTAACGCCGGAGACCCAGTACTTC.

In this sample, this clonotype turned up a few times. The J gene is TRBJ2-7, the V gene TRBV10-3; D call uncertain. Germline CDR1 is ENHRY and CDR2 is SYGVKD. CDR3 length: 9 residues. V was shortened by 11 bases and J by 4 bases, with 6 bases between the two germline ends. The CDR3 nucleotides read TGTGCCCCCAGATACGAGCAGTACTTC. Amino acids: CAPRYEQYF.

The rearrangement uses TRBV7-9 and TRBJ2-3; D assignment may be TRBD1 or TRBD2 (5 bases each). Per the germline V gene, CDR1 is SEHNR and CDR2 is FQNEAQ (reference sequence). Trimming left V 5 bases short and J 3 bases short, with 15 bases between. CDR3 length equals 15 residues. The CDR3 sequence: CASSENQGVTDTQYF. CDR3 bases: TGTGCCAGCAGCGAAAATCAGGGAGTTACAGATACGCAGTATTTT.

The gene calls are TRBV29-1 and TRBJ2-1; TRBD1 might be the D (7 bases). From germline, CDR1 is SQVTM and CDR2 ANQGSEA. CDR3 length: 15 amino acids. V gave up 3 bases and J gave up 1 base, with 13 bases separating them. The CDR3 sequence: CSVDLPGGSYNEQFF. The DNA of the CDR3 is TGCAGCGTTGACCTGCCAGGGGGGTCCTACAATGAGCAGTTCTTC.

The chain combines TRBV4-2 with TRBJ2-1; 8 positions agree with TRBD1. J was trimmed by 0 bases and V by 0 bases; bases with no gene match: 7. The length of the CDR3 is 18 residues. Germline CDR1 reads LGHNA; CDR2 reads YNFKEQ. CDR3 residues: CASSQDPLQGGSYNEQFF. In DNA form, the CDR3 reads TGTGCCAGCAGCCAAGATCCTCTACAGGGGGGCTCCTACAATGAGCAGTTCTTC.

The chain uses TRBV20-1 and TRBJ2-1; weak D call: TRBD1 (5 bases). V lost 6 bases to trimming and J lost 7 bases, with 10 bases between them. Germline values: CDR1 DFQATT, CDR2 SNEGSKA (reference sequence). This CDR3 has 11 residues. The CDR3 loop reads CSAFRANEQFF. The DNA for the CDR3 is TGCAGTGCGTTCAGGGCGAATGAGCAGTTCTTC.

This clonotype has a count of ten or more. This chain links TRBV12-3 or TRBV12-4 with TRBJ1-4; weak D call: TRBD1 (6 bases). The CDR3 is made up of 14 amino acids. V lost 3 bases and J 8 bases, leaving 13 bases between the germline ends. The CDR3 sequence is CASSFPRGREKLFF. CDR3 in DNA: TGTGCCAGCAGTTTCCCCAGGGGACGAGAAAAACTGTTTTTT.

The V call is TRBV7-9, the J call TRBJ2-5, with D perhaps matching TRBD1 or TRBD2 (6 bases each). Trimming stripped 4 bases from V and 4 bases from J, with 16 bases between. CDR1 is SEHNR and CDR2 is FQNEAQ in the germline V gene (reference sequence). CDR3 size: 15 residues. The CDR3 is CASSSESGGRETQYF. Here the CDR3 DNA reads TGTGCCAGCAGCTCCGAGTCCGGGGGCAGAGAGACCCAGTACTTC. Full variable domain (rest looked up from reference TRBV7-9 and TRBJ2-5): DTGVSQNPRHKITKRGQNVTFRCDPISEHNRLYWYRQTLGQGPEFLTYFQNEAQLEKSRLLSDRFSAERPKGSFSTLEIQRTEQGDSAMYLCASSSESGGRETQYFGPGTRLLVL.

The CDR3 is CATGSGSDYEQYF. The CDR3 region has the DNA TGTGCCACCGGTAGCGGGAGCGACTACGAGCAGTACTTC. The rearrangement links TRBV24-1 to TRBJ2-7; 9 bases line up with TRBD2. The CDR3 extends over 13 amino acids. Trimming at V came to 9 bases and at J to 3 bases, leaving 5 bases not matched to a gene. Germline CDR1 is KGHDR and CDR2 is SFDVKD.

The chain couples TRBV6-5 to TRBJ2-3; D call uncertain. CDR3 size: 15 residues. Germline V gene data show CDR1 as MNHEY and CDR2 as SVGAGI. The V end lost 2 bases, the J end lost 3 bases, and 12 bases lay between the germline ends. The CDR3 bases are TGTGCCAGCAGTTACGCGCGTGGTCGGACAGATACGCAGTATTTT. Encoded protein: CASSYARGRTDTQYF.

This clonotype was detected a few times. V is TRBV7-8 and J is TRBJ1-4; perhaps TRBD1 as D (6 bases). Germline CDR1 is SGHVS and CDR2 is FQNEAQ. Trimming took 2 bases from V and 11 from J, leaving 15 bases between them. This CDR3 contains 14 residues. CDR3 DNA: TGTGCCAGCAGCTTATCGCAGGGGCTTGGGAAACTGTTTTTT. Protein sequence: CASSLSQGLGKLFF.

In its sample, this clonotype was seen a few times. This chain connects TRBV28 to TRBJ2-3; D possibly corresponds to TRBD2 (6 bases). Germline V gene data show CDR1 as MDHEN and CDR2 as SYDVKM. The CDR3 spans 19 residues. The V gene lost 6 bases and the J gene lost 8 bases, with 33 bases spanning the gap. CDR3 protein: CASSTSGHFQEGGVGTQYF. In nucleotides, the CDR3 is TGTGCCAGCAGCACTTCCGGCCATTTCCAGGAGGGCGGCGTGGGTACGCAGTATTTT.

The rearrangement joins TRBV14 to TRBJ2-7; the D gene is possibly TRBD2 (6 bases). CDR1 and CDR2 (germline): SGHDN, FVKESK. The CDR3 consists of 15 residues. The V and J ends lost 4 bases and 0 bases respectively, with 13 bases between them. The CDR3 DNA is TGTGCCAGCAGCCCCGGCGGGACGTTCTCCTACGAGCAGTACTTC. This sequence encodes CASSPGGTFSYEQYF.

The chain combines TRBV5-1 with TRBJ2-7; D perhaps matches TRBD1 (7 bases). Per germline, CDR1 SGHRS and CDR2 YFSETQ. V lost 2 bases, J lost 2 bases, and 11 bases lay in between. The CDR3 has 14 residues. As DNA, the CDR3 is TGCGCCAGCAGCTTCGGCAGGGGGGCCTACGAGCAGTACTTC. It specifies CASSFGRGAYEQYF.